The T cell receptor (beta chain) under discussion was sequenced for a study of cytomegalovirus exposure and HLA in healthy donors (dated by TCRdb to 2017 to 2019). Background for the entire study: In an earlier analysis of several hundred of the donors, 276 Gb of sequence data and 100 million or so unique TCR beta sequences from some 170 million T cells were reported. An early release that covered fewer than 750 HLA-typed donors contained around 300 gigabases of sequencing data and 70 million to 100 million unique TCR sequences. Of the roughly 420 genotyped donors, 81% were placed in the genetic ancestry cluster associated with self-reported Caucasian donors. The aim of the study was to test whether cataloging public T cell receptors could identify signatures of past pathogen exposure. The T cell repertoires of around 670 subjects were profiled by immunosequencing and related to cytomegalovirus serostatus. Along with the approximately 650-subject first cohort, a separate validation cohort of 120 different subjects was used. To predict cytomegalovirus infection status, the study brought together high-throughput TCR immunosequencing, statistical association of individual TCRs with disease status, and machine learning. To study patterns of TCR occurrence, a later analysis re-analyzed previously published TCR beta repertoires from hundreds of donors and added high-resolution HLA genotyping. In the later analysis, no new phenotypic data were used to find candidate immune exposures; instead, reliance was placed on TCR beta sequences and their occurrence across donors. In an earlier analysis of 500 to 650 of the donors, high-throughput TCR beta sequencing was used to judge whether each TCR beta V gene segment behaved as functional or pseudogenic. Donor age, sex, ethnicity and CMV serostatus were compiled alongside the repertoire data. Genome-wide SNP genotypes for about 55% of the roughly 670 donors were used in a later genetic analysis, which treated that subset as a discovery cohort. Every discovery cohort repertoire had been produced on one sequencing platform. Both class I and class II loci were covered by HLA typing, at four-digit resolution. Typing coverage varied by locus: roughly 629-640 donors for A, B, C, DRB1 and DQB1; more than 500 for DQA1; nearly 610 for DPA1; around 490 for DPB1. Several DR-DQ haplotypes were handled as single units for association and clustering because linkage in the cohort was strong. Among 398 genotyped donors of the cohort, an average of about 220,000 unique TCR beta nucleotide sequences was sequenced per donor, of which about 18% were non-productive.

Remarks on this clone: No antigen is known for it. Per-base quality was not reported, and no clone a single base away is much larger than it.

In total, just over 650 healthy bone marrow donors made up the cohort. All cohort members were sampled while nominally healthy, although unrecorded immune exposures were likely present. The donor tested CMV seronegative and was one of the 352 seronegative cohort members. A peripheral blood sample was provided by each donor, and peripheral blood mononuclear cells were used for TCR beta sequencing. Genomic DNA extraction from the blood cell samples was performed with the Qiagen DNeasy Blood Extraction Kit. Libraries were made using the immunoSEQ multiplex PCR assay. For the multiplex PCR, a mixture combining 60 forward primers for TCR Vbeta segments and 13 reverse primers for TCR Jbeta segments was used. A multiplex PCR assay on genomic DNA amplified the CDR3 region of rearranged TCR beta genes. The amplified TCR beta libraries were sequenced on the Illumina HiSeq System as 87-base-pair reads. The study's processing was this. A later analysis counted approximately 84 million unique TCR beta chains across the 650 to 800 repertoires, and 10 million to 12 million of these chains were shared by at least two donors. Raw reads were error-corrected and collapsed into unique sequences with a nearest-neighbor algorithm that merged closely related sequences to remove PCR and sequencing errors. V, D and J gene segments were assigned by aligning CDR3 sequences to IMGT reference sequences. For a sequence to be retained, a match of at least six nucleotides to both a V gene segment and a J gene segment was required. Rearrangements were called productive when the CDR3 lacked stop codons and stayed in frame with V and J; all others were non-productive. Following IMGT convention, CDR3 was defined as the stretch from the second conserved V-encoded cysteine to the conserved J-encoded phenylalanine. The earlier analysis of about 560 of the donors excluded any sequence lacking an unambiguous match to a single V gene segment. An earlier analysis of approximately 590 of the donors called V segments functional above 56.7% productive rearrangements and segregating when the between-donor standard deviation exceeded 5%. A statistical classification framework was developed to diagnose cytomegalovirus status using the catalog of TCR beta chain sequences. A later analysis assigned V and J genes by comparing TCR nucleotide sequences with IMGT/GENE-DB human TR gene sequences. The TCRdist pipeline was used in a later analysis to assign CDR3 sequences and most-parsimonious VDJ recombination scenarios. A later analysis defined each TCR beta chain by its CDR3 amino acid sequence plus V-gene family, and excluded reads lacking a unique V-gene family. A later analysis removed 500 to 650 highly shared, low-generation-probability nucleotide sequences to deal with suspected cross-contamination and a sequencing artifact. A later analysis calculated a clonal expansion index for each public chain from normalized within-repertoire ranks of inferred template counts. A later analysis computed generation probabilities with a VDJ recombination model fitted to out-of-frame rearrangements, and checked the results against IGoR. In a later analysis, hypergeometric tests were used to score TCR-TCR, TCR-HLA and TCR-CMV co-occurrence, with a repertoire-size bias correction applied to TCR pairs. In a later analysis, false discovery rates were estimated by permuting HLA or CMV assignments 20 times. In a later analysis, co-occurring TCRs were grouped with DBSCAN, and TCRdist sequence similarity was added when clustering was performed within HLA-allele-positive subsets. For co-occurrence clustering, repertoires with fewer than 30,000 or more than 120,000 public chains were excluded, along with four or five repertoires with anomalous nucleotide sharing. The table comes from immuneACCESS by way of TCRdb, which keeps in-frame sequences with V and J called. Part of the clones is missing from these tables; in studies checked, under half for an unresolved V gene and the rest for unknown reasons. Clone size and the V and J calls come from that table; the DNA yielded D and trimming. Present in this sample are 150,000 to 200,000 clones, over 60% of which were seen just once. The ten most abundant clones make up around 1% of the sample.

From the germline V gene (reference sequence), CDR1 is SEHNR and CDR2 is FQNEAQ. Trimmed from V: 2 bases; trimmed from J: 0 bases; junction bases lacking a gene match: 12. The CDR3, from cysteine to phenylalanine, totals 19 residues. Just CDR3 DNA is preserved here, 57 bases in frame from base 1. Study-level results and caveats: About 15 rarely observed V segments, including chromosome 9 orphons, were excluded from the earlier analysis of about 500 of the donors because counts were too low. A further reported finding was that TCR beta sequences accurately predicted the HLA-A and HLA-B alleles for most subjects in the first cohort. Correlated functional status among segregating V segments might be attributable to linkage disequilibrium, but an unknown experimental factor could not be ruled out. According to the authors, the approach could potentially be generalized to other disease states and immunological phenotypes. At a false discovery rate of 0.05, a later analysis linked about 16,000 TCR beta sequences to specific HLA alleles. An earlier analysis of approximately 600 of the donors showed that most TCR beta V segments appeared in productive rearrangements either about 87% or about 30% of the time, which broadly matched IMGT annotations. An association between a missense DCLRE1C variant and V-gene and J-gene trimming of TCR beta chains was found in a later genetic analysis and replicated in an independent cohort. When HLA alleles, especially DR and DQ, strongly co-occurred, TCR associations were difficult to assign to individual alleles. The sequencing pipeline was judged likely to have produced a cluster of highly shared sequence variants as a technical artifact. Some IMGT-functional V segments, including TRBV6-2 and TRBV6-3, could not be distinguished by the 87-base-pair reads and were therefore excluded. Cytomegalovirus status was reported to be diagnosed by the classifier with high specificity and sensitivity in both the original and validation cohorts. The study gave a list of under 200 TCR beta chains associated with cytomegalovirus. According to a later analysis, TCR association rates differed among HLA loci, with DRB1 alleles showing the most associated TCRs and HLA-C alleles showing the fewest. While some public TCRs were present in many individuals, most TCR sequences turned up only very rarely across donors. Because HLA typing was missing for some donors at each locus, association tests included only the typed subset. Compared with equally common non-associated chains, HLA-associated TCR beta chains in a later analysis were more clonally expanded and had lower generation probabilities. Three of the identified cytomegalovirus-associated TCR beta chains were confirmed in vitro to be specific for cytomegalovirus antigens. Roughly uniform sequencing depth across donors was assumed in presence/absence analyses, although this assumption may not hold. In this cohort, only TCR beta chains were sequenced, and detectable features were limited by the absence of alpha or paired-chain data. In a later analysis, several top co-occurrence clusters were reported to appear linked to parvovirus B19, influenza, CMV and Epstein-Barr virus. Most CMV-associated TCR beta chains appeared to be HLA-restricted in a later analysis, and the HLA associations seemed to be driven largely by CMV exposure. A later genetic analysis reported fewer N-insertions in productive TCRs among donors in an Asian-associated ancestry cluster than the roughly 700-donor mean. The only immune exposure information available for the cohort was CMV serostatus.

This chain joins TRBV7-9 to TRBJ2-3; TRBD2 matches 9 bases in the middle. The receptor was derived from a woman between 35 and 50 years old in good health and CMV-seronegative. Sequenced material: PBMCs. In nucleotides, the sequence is TGTGCCAGCAGCTTACCGGGGCTAGCGGGACCAGCTAGCACAGATACGCAGTATTTT. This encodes CASSLPGLAGPASTDTQYF.